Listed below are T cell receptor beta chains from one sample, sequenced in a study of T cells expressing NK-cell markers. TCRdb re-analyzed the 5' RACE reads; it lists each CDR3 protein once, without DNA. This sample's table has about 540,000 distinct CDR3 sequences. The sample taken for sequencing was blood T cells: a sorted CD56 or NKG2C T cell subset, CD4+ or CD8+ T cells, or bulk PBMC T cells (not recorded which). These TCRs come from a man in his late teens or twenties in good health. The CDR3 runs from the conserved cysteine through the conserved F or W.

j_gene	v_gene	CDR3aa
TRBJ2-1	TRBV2	CASSAIAGVAYNEQLF
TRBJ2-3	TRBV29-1	CSVGGLRQNTDTQYF
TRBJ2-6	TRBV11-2	CASSVEDSGANVLTF
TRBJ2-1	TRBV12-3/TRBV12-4	CASSGRGGMNRNNEQFF
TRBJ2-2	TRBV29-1	CSVLTGTGLTGELFF
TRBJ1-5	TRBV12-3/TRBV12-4	CASSLSGAGNQPQHF
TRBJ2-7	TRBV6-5	CASSYGGGAVYEQYF
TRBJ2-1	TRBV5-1	CASSLGRGRAYNEQFF
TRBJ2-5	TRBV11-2	CASSYGRRETQYF
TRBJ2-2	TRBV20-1	CSASTGGRGELFF
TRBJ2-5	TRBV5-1	CASSFQTGGSRETQYF
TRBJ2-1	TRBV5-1	CASSLSGGSGYRYNEQFF
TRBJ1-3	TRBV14	CASSLPAGNSGNTIYF
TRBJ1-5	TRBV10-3	CAISLDRDQPQHF
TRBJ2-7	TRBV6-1	CASSTGASSYEQYF
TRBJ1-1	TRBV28	CASSGEGARAFF
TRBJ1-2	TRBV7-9	CASNRADGYTF
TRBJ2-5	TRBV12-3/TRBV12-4	CASSLDPGRKETQYF
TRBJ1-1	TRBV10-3	CAIAGVMNTEAFF
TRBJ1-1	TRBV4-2	CASSQDSVIGASMNTEAFF
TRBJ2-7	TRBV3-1	CASSQVPDVRYEQYF
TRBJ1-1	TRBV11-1	CASSLDTTEAFF
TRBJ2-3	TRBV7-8	CATGDWAGVDLTDTQYF